The 5 T cell receptor beta chains reported below all come from one sample, sequenced in a study of T-cell reconstitution after alpha-beta-depleted transplantation in children. It was with unique molecular identifiers that the TCRbeta library was prepared. TCRdb itself ran the PCR reads through MiXCR, one entry per CDR3 protein. The table has some 550,000 distinct CDR3 sequences, under 25% seen once. This specimen was PBMCs, mostly from graft donor cells, taken 360 days after TCRalphabeta/CD19-depleted stem cell transplant. These receptors were collected from a boy in the first two years of life who had a stem cell transplant for acute myeloid leukemia, so the T cells may come from the graft donor.

The rearrangement uses TRBV7-8 and TRBJ1-5, with D tentatively TRBD1 (6 bases). V was pared by 5 bases and J by 1 base, with 12 bases between. From germline, CDR1 is SGHVS and CDR2 FQNEAQ. The CDR3 is made up of 15 amino acids. This CDR3 is CASSPWTVSNQPQHF. In DNA form, the CDR3 reads TGTGCCAGCAGCCCTTGGACAGTCAGCAATCAGCCCCAGCATTTT.

This chain joins TRBV6-5 and TRBJ2-3; D may be TRBD2 (5 bases). With 5 bases removed from V and 1 base from J, the gap between germline ends came to 16 bases. CDR1 and CDR2 (germline): MNHEY, SVGAGI. The CDR3 runs to 16 residues. The CDR3 nucleotides read TGTGCCAGCAGTCGATTGACTATCTTCGGCACAGATACGCAGTATTTT. Protein: CASSRLTIFGTDTQYF.

This clonotype was counted many times. The chain combines TRBV29-1 with TRBJ2-1, with TRBD2 matching 8 bases. The CDR3 spans 13 residues. Germline lookup yields CDR1 SQVTM and CDR2 ANQGSEA. The V segment lost 6 bases and the J segment 2 bases; nucleotides outside the gene matches: 3. DNA for the CDR3: TGCAGCGTGTCCGGGAGGGCCTACAATGAGCAGTTCTTC. Protein product: CSVSGRAYNEQFF.

J is TRBJ1-3 and V is TRBV5-4; D gene unclear. Trimming removed 0 bases at V and 0 bases at J, with 10 bases between. The CDR3 is 16 residues long. CDR1 is SGHNT, CDR2 YYREEE, per germline (reference sequence). The CDR3 is CASSLVPLCSGNTIYF. CDR3 coding DNA: TGTGCCAGCAGCTTGGTCCCCCTCTGCTCTGGAAACACCATATATTTT.

The chain links TRBV11-3 to TRBJ2-2; either TRBD1 or TRBD2 may supply D (7 bases each). Germline-derived CDR1 and CDR2 are SGHNT and YENEEA. V lost 5 bases to trimming and J lost 7 bases, with 17 bases between them. The CDR3 totals 15 residues. The CDR3: CASSARGGHDGELFF. The CDR3 DNA reads as TGTGCCAGCAGCGCCAGGGGGGGCCACGACGGGGAGCTGTTTTTT.